Listed below are T cell receptor beta chains from one sample, sequenced in a study of blood T cell repertoires in COVID-19. Clones were read by immunoSEQ multiplex PCR, and TCRdb kept only the in-frame ones, dropping some. The sample consists of approximately 190,000 clones, roughly 90% of them appearing once. The sequencing sample was made of peripheral blood. These receptors were taken from a man aged 50-60 years with acute or convalescent COVID-19. Both conserved end residues are part of each CDR3. D genes are given only for firm matches. Clone size is shown for a subset of rows, as once, few, many or a class of expanded clone.

V gene	clone size	J gene	D gene	CDR3 protein	CDR3 DNA
TRBV5-8	.	TRBJ1-6	TRBD1	CASSYGQENSPLHF	TGTGCCAGCAGCTACGGACAGGAGAATTCACCCCTCCACTTT
TRBV5-1	.	TRBJ2-1	TRBD2	CASSWPRLAGTYNEQFF	TGCGCCAGCAGCTGGCCGAGACTAGCGGGAACCTACAATGAGCAGTTCTTC
TRBV9	.	TRBJ2-3	TRBD2	CASSVGGDYTDTQYF	TGTGCCAGCAGCGTAGGAGGGGACTACACAGATACGCAGTATTTT
TRBV15	.	TRBJ2-7	.	CATSRDRGPYEQYF	TGTGCCACCAGCAGAGACAGGGGCCCCTACGAGCAGTACTTC
TRBV19	.	TRBJ1-3	TRBD1	CASSTSTGGFGNTIYF	TGTGCCAGTAGTACCTCGACAGGGGGCTTCGGAAACACCATATATTTT
TRBV6-5	once	TRBJ1-5	.	CATRTVGNQPQHF	TGTGCCACCCGGACAGTAGGCAATCAGCCCCAGCATTTT
TRBV19	.	TRBJ1-1	.	CASSIRGGTEAFF	TGTGCCAGTAGTATCAGGGGAGGGACTGAAGCTTTCTTT
TRBV3-1/TRBV3-2	.	TRBJ2-5	TRBD2	CASSQGAGGTRETQYF	TGTGCCAGCAGCCAAGGGGCGGGAGGTACTCGAGAGACCCAGTACTTC
TRBV19	.	TRBJ1-5	.	CASSQTGGNQPQHF	TGTGCCAGTAGCCAAACGGGGGGCAATCAGCCCCAGCATTTT
TRBV27	.	TRBJ2-7	.	CASSLSTVGWVEQYF	TGTGCCAGCAGTTTATCCACAGTGGGCTGGGTCGAGCAGTACTTC
TRBV18	.	TRBJ1-3	.	CASSPQSSGNDGTIYF	TGTGCCAGCTCACCGCAATCTTCAGGGAACGACGGCACCATATATTTT
TRBV18	.	TRBJ1-1	TRBD1	CASLPGQGARSTEAFF	TGTGCCAGCTTACCGGGACAGGGGGCGAGGAGCACTGAAGCTTTCTTT
TRBV10-3	.	TRBJ2-2	.	CAISEAGRNTGELFF	TGTGCCATCAGTGAGGCGGGGCGGAACACCGGGGAGCTGTTTTTT
TRBV5-4	.	TRBJ1-1	.	CASSGDKRVNTEAFF	TGTGCCAGCAGCGGGGACAAAAGGGTGAACACTGAAGCTTTCTTT
TRBV28	once	TRBJ1-2	TRBD1	CASSHPNRGWFGYTF	TGTGCCAGCAGCCACCCTAACAGGGGCTGGTTCGGCTACACCTTC
TRBV4-2	.	TRBJ2-3	.	CASSQAGLRDTDTQYF	TGTGCCAGCAGCCAAGCGGGACTCAGGGACACAGATACGCAGTATTTT